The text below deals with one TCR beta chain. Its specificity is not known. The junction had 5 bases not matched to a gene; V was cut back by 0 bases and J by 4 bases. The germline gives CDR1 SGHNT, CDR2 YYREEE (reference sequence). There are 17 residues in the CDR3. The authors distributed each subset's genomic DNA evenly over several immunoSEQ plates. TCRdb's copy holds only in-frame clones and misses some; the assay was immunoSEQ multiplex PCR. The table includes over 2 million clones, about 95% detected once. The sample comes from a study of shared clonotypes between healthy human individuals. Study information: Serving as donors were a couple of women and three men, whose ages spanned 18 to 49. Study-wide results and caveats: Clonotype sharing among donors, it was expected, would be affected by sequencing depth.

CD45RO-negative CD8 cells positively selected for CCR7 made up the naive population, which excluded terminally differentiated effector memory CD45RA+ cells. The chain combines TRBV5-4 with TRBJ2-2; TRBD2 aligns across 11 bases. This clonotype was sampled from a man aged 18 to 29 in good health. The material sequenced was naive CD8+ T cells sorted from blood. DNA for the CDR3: TGTGCCAGCAGCTTGGCCACTAGCGGGAGCGTCACCGGGGAGCTGTTTTTT. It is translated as CASSLATSGSVTGELFF.